These 18 T cell receptor beta chains originate from one sample sequenced in a study of control samples from healthy donors and cancer patients. Using immunoSEQ multiplex PCR, the repertoire was profiled, and TCRdb retains in-frame clones only, with some absent. The profile shows under 200,000 clones, roughly 95% of them singletons. The sequenced sample consisted of blood. Receptors were obtained from a woman younger than 45 in good health.

The gene calls are TRBV7-9 and TRBJ2-1; no clear D. In germline, CDR1 is SEHNR, CDR2 FQNEAQ (reference sequence). Trimming removed 0 bases at V and 10 bases at J, with 13 bases between. The CDR3 runs 14 residues. CDR3 in amino acids: CASSLAGQVVEQFF. Here the CDR3 DNA reads TGTGCCAGCAGCTTAGCCGGTCAGGTTGTCGAGCAGTTCTTC.

The chain is built from TRBV7-9 and TRBJ2-1, with 15 bases matching TRBD2. Losses at the gene ends were 1 base for V and 4 bases for J; bases not matched to a gene: 2. CDR1 is SEHNR and CDR2 is FQNEAQ in the germline V gene (reference sequence). There are 17 residues in the CDR3. CDR3 DNA sequence: TGTGCCAGCAGCTTAGGGACTAGCGGGAGGGTATACAATGAGCAGTTCTTC. Its protein product is CASSLGTSGRVYNEQFF.

The V call is TRBV6-5, the J call TRBJ1-5; D is undetermined. Germline CDR1 and CDR2: MNHEY and SVGAGI. This CDR3 is 14 amino acids long. Trimming took off 1 base at V and 3 bases at J, with 7 bases between the two ends. The CDR3 sequence is CASSYLGFNQPQHF. The CDR3 DNA is TGTGCCAGCAGTTACTTAGGGTTCAATCAGCCCCAGCATTTT.

CDR3 in DNA: TGTGCCACCAGTGGCCCGTCTTGGGCCCAGCATTTT. The encoded protein is CATSGPSWAQHF. The rearrangement uses TRBV24-1 and TRBJ1-5, with D unresolved. V shed 5 bases and J shed 11 bases, with 12 bases lying between them. The CDR3 loop spans 12 amino acids. CDR1 is KGHDR and CDR2 is SFDVKD in the germline V gene.

J is TRBJ1-1 and V is TRBV6-5; the D is unclear. This CDR3 comprises 14 residues. V lost 10 bases and J lost 0, with 15 bases in between. Per germline, CDR1 MNHEY and CDR2 SVGAGI. Written as DNA, the CDR3 is TGTGCCACCGAAGGAGGGTTAATGAACACTGAAGCTTTCTTT. Residues: CATEGGLMNTEAFF.

The J gene is TRBJ2-1, the V gene TRBV6-5; 8 bases are shared with TRBD1. V dropped 8 bases and J dropped 4; count of bases not matched to a gene: 4. Germline CDR1 is MNHEY and CDR2 is SVGAGI. The CDR3 sequence is 13 residues long. CDR3 nucleotide sequence: TGTGCCAGCGCGGACAGGGAATACAATGAGCAGTTCTTC. Translated, it gives CASADREYNEQFF.

V gene TRBV29-1 combines with J gene TRBJ1-2; no clear D gene. The germline V gene has CDR1 SQVTM and CDR2 ANQGSEA. The CDR3 runs to 9 residues. V lost 3 bases, J lost 12 bases, and 8 bases lay in between. The CDR3 nucleotides read TGCAGCGTTGACGAATTGAACACCTTC. This codes for CSVDELNTF.

The chain uses TRBV6-5 and TRBJ2-6, with 9 bases identical to TRBD1. CDR1 is MNHEY, CDR2 SVGAGI, per germline. The CDR3 totals 15 residues. Losses at the gene ends were 8 bases for V and 4 bases for J; bases not matched to a gene: 6. The DNA of the CDR3 is TGTGCCAGCCGGGACAGGGTGTCCGGGGCCAACGTCCTGACTTTC. As protein: CASRDRVSGANVLTF.

DNA of the CDR3: TGCGCCAGCAGAGGAGAGGGTGCAGAGTACACTGAAGCTTTCTTT. Residues: CASRGEGAEYTEAFF. The chain combines TRBV10-2 with TRBJ1-1; D not certain. This CDR3 spans 15 amino acids. V lost 6 bases to trimming and J lost 3 bases, with 17 bases between them. The germline gives CDR1 WSHSY, CDR2 SAAADI.

The chain has TRBV6-5 and TRBJ1-3; D not certain. The CDR3 spans 15 residues. V lost 6 bases, J lost 0 bases, and 12 bases lay in between. From germline, CDR1 is MNHEY and CDR2 SVGAGI. For the CDR3, the DNA is TGTGCCAGCAGAGTAGACGGTGCCTCTGGAAACACCATATATTTT. This codes for CASRVDGASGNTIYF.

The rearrangement joins TRBV10-2 to TRBJ2-7; 7 bases line up with TRBD1. The V segment lost 6 bases and the J segment 3 bases; nucleotides outside the gene matches: 11. The CDR3 spans 15 residues. Germline V gene data show CDR1 as WSHSY and CDR2 as SAAADI. CDR3 sequence (DNA): TGCGCCAGCAGCAAAACCGGGACAGTACTCTACGAGCAGTACTTC. Amino acids: CASSKTGTVLYEQYF.

V usage is TRBV28 and J usage is TRBJ2-7, with D uncertain. CDR3 length: 13 amino acids. Trimming stripped 2 bases from V and 3 bases from J, with 8 bases between. Looked up from germline, CDR1 is MDHEN and CDR2 is SYDVKM. CDR3 sequence reads: CASSLRNLYEQYF. In nucleotides, the CDR3 is TGTGCCAGCAGTTTACGTAACCTCTACGAGCAGTACTTC.

V and J are TRBV28 and TRBJ2-3, with D possibly TRBD1 on 5 matching bases. The CDR3 length is 12 residues. The V gene lost 6 bases and the J gene lost 7 bases, with 11 bases spanning the gap. Germline-derived CDR1 and CDR2 are MDHEN and SYDVKM. In DNA form, the CDR3 reads TGTGCCAGCAGCCCGACAGTATATACGCAGTATTTT. It encodes CASSPTVYTQYF. Variable domain in full (rest from reference TRBV28 and TRBJ2-3): DVKVTQSSRYLVKRTGEKVFLECVQDMDHENMFWYRQDPGLGLRLIYFSYDVKMKEKGDIPEGYSVSREKKERFSLILESASTNQTSMYLCASSPTVYTQYFGPGTRLTVL.

The chain recombines TRBV5-1 with TRBJ1-2, with D possibly matching TRBD1 (5 bases). Trimming removed 3 bases from V and 1 base from J, with 16 bases in between. The CDR3 extends over 16 amino acids. Germline CDR1 reads SGHRS; CDR2 reads YFSETQ. In nucleotides, the CDR3 is TGCGCCAGCAGCTCGGGACCCGCGAGGAGTAACTATGGCTACACCTTC. It translates to CASSSGPARSNYGYTF.

J is TRBJ2-5 and V is TRBV28, with 7 bases fitting TRBD2. The germline V gene encodes CDR1 MDHEN and CDR2 SYDVKM. J lost 1 base, V lost 6 bases, and 14 bases had no gene match. This CDR3 has 17 amino acids. CDR3 region: CASSQVGGTTLQETQYF. DNA for the CDR3: TGTGCCAGCAGCCAGGTGGGGGGGACTACCCTCCAAGAGACCCAGTACTTC.

The V and J genes are TRBV28 and TRBJ1-2, with D possibly TRBD1 on 5 matching bases. The CDR3 runs 13 residues. Trimming took off 8 bases at V and 4 bases at J, with 14 bases between the two ends. Looked up from germline, CDR1 is MDHEN and CDR2 is SYDVKM. In DNA form, the CDR3 reads TGTGCCAGCCGTCAGGGACTCCGCTATGGCTACACCTTC. This encodes CASRQGLRYGYTF.

The chain is built from TRBV5-1 and TRBJ1-1, with D possibly TRBD1 on 5 matching bases. The CDR3 runs to 15 residues. V was pared by 0 bases and J by 0 bases, with 9 bases between. Germline assignment: CDR1 SGHRS and CDR2 YFSETQ. CDR3 DNA sequence: TGCGCCAGCAGCTTGGGGGCAGGGCTGAACACTGAAGCTTTCTTT. Protein: CASSLGAGLNTEAFF.

The chain links TRBV6-1 to TRBJ1-2; 7 nucleotides match TRBD1. Germline CDR1 reads MNHNS; CDR2 reads SASEGT. V lost 0 bases and J lost 7; bases outside the gene matches: 5. The length of the CDR3 is 14 residues. The CDR3 coding sequence is TGTGCCAGCAGTGAAGCAGGACAGGATCGTGGCTACACCTTC. This encodes CASSEAGQDRGYTF.